This T cell receptor (beta chain) derives from a study of technical replicates of blood from a handful of donors. Clones were sequenced by immunoSEQ multiplex PCR, and TCRdb holds only the in-frame ones, with some missing. The data hold over 8,000 clones, with around 90% observed a single time. Trimming shortened V by 2 bases and J by 5 bases, and 12 bases separated the two germline ends. This CDR3 has 14 amino acids. Looked up from germline, CDR1 is MNHEY and CDR2 is SVGAGI. This chain links TRBV6-5 with TRBJ1-1, with unresolved D. The clonotype comes from a human donor in good health. Material for sequencing was PBMCs. The CDR3 is CASSYDAAGTEAFF. The CDR3 DNA is TGTGCCAGCAGTTACGACGCGGCTGGGACTGAAGCTTTCTTT.